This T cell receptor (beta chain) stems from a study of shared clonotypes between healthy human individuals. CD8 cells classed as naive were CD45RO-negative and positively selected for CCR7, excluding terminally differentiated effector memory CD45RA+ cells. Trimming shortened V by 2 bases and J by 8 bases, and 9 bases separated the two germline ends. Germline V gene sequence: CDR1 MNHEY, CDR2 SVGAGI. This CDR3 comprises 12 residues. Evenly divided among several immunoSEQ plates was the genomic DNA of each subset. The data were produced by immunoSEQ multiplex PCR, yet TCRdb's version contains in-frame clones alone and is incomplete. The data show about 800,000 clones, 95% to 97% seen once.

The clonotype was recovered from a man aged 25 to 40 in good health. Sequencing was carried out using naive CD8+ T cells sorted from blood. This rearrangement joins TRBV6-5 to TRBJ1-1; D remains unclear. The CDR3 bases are TGTGCCAGCAGTTACGGTCCCTTCGAAGCTTTCTTT. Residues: CASSYGPFEAFF.